Below, 8 T cell receptor beta chains from the same sample are listed, as sequenced in a study of beta chain features in type 1 diabetes. Sequenced material consisted of expressed TCRB transcripts (all of the isolated RNA was reverse transcribed). Assay used: immunoSEQ multiplex PCR; TCRdb lists only in-frame clones, some missing. The data show 100,000 to 150,000 clones, with about 16% seen just once and approximately 2.2% held by the top ten. Notes on the study in general: Type 1 diabetes patients had TCRB CDR3s that were shorter (moderately but significantly so) in all four CD4+ subsets.

The antigens for these receptors are not known. Sequenced input: central memory CD4+ T cells from blood. These receptor sequences come from a man aged 25 to 40 with type 1 diabetes.

This chain links TRBV4-1 with TRBJ2-3; TRBD2 matches 8 bases. The CDR3 extends over 15 amino acids. Germline V gene sequence: CDR1 MGHRA, CDR2 YSYEKL. The J segment lost 5 bases and the V segment lost 4 bases, leaving 8 bases of the junction unmatched. The CDR3 region is CASSPTGLARDTQYF. The CDR3, as DNA: TGCGCCAGCAGCCCCACAGGACTAGCCCGAGATACGCAGTATTTT.

This clone came up a few times. The gene calls are TRBV5-4 and TRBJ2-5; a weak D match, TRBD1 (6 bases). The germline V gene encodes CDR1 SGHNT and CDR2 YYREEE (reference sequence). CDR3 length: 14 amino acids. V was cut by 4 bases and J by 2 bases, with 12 bases left in between. The CDR3 DNA reads TGTGCCAGCAGCCCCGGACAGATACAAGAGACCCAGTACTTC. Its translation: CASSPGQIQETQYF.

The chain couples TRBV11-2 to TRBJ2-1; 7 bases fit TRBD2. Per germline, CDR1 SGHAT and CDR2 FQNNGV. Losses at the gene ends were 5 bases for V and 9 bases for J; bases not matched to a gene: 13. This CDR3 contains 15 residues. The CDR3 protein is CASSRGDLRGVEQFF. The DNA of the CDR3 is TGTGCCAGCAGCCGAGGGGACCTTCGGGGGGTTGAGCAGTTCTTC.

The CDR3 nucleotides are TGTGCCAGCAGCTTGGCCACCGGGACAGGGGCCTACGAGCAGTACTTC. Translation gives CASSLATGTGAYEQYF. The chain has TRBV5-4 and TRBJ2-7, with TRBD1 identical over 10 bases. Germline V gene sequence: CDR1 SGHNT, CDR2 YYREEE (reference sequence). J gave up 2 bases and V 0 bases, and 5 bases lay outside the gene matches. This CDR3 is 16 amino acids long.

The sample holds many counts of this clone. This chain links TRBV11-1 with TRBJ2-6, with D possibly TRBD1 on 6 matching bases. The germline CDR1 and CDR2 sequences are SGHAT and FQDESV (reference sequence). V shed 2 bases and J shed 0 bases, with 11 bases lying between them. The CDR3 runs 17 residues. Here the CDR3 DNA reads TGTGCCAGCAGCTTACAGGGGAAAGCCTCTGGGGCCAACGTCCTGACTTTC. This sequence encodes CASSLQGKASGANVLTF.

V gene TRBV21-1 combines with J gene TRBJ1-5. TRBV21-1 is designated a pseudogene. The CDR3 has 13 residues. The CDR3 region has the DNA TGTGCCAGCGAGACTGACGTTGATCAGCCCCAGCATTTT. Its translation is CASETDVDQPQHF.

This clone occurred a few times. The J gene is TRBJ2-7, the V gene TRBV6-5, with D hard to call. Germline CDR1 reads MNHEY; CDR2 reads SVGAGI. The CDR3 has 14 residues. V shed 6 bases and J shed 5 bases, with 17 bases lying between them. CDR3 sequence reads: CASRRGVRSDEQYF. DNA of the CDR3: TGTGCCAGCAGACGCGGAGTAAGGTCCGACGAGCAGTACTTC.

The rearrangement uses TRBV2 and TRBJ2-6, with D hard to call. Germline lookup yields CDR1 SNHLY and CDR2 FYNNEI. The V end lost 7 bases, the J end lost 0 bases, and 10 bases lay between the germline ends. The CDR3 sequence is 15 residues long. The CDR3 DNA sequence: TGTGCCAGCAAGGCTGAGAGCTCTGGGGCCAACGTCCTGACTTTC. It codes for CASKAESSGANVLTF. The full variable domain, in which reference TRBV2 and TRBJ2-6 provide the parts outside the CDR3, is EPEVTQTPSHQVTQMGQEVILRCVPISNHLYFYWYRQILGQKVEFLVSFYNNEISEKSEIFDDQFSVERPDGSNFTLKIRSTKLEDSAMYFCASKAESSGANVLTFGAGSRLTVL.